Reported below is one T cell receptor (beta chain). No antigen is known for it. One entry per CDR3 protein, without DNA, is what TCRdb gives after re-calling the 5' RACE reads. The sample totals more than 300,000 distinct CDR3 sequences; its top ten clones hold around 2.6%. The data were obtained in a study of monozygotic twins with inflammatory bowel disease. General study points: By inverse Simpson index, TCRbeta diversity was lower in IBD patients than in healthy co-twins.

The CDR3 covers 13 residues. The germline V gene encodes CDR1 ENHRY and CDR2 SYGVKD. The TCR sequence derives from a human donor with ulcerative colitis or Crohn's disease, or a healthy co-twin of an affected twin (not recorded which). The rearrangement uses TRBV10-3 and TRBJ2-1. The specimen was blood. The chain's CDR3 is CAISITAYNEQFF.